What follows are 26 T cell receptor beta chains derived from one specimen sequenced in a study of blood T cells in healthy people across ages. For the second PCR, which ran for roughly 7 to 11 cycles, a sample-barcoded 5' primer and a J-beta primer mix were used. Via MiXCR, TCRdb re-called the 5' RACE reads, giving one row per CDR3 protein. The sample consists of 700,000 to 800,000 distinct CDR3 sequences, more than 40% of them appearing once. The sequenced sample was blood. The origin of the receptors is a woman aged 60 to 75 in good health.

This clonotype showed up just a few times. DNA of the CDR3: TGCGCCAGCAGCACGCTACAGGGGCAAGAGACCCAGTACTTC. Its protein product is CASSTLQGQETQYF. V is TRBV5-1 and J is TRBJ2-5, with 7 bases that match TRBD1. Trimming took 4 bases from V and 2 from J; bases not matched to a gene: 5. There are 14 residues in the CDR3. Germline assignment: CDR1 SGHRS and CDR2 YFSETQ. Supplemented by reference TRBV5-1 and TRBJ2-5, the full variable domain reads KAGVTQTPRYLIKTRGQQVTLSCSPISGHRSVSWYQQTPGQGLQFLFEYFSETQRNKGNFPGRFSGRQFSNSRSEMNVSTLELGDSALYLCASSTLQGQETQYFGPGTRLLVL.

The chain joins TRBV10-2 to TRBJ2-6, with unresolved D. The germline CDR1 and CDR2 sequences are WSHSY and SAAADI. Trimming pared 2 bases from V and 0 bases from J, leaving 17 bases between. The CDR3 covers 19 residues. CDR3 DNA sequence: TGCGCCAGCAGTGAGGCGTTGGCAGGAGCCATCTCTGGGGCCAACGTCCTGACTTTC. It encodes CASSEALAGAISGANVLTF.

For this clonotype: A clone one base away is much larger, so this may be a read error. CDR3 in amino acids: CSVEDPPGANVPTF. Here the CDR3 DNA reads TGCAGCGTTGAGGATCCCCCTGGGGCCAACGTCCCGACTTTC. This chain joins TRBV29-1 and TRBJ2-6; a possible D gene is TRBD1 (5 bases). The CDR3 covers 14 residues. Looked up from germline, CDR1 is SQVTM and CDR2 is ANQGSEA.

This clonotype was counted at least ten times. The CDR3 here is CASSLEVWDTQYF. The DNA of the CDR3 is TGTGCCAGCAGCTTGGAAGTGTGGGATACGCAGTATTTT. The chain recombines TRBV5-6 with TRBJ2-3; D not certain. The CDR3 length is 13 residues. Trimming pared 0 bases from V and 6 bases from J, leaving 8 bases between. From germline, CDR1 is SGHDT and CDR2 YYEEEE.

This chain links TRBV2 with TRBJ2-3; D might be TRBD2 (6 bases). CDR3 size: 13 residues. Germline V CDR1 and CDR2: SNHLY, FYNNEI. Trimming left V 7 bases short and J 6 bases short, with 14 bases between. CDR3 DNA: TGTGCCAGCAATAAGGGACTCACCGATACGCAGTATTTT. Its protein is CASNKGLTDTQYF.

With regard to this clonotype: A read error is possible here, since a much larger clone lies one base away. V gene TRBV7-2 combines with J gene TRBJ2-1, with TRBD1 identical over 11 bases. Germline CDR1 and CDR2: SGHTA and FQGNSA. The CDR3 length is 15 residues. The junction had 2 bases not matched to a gene; V was cut back by 5 bases and J by 2 bases. This chain's CDR3 is CASSRTGGAYNEQFF. DNA of the CDR3: TGTGCCAGCAGCAGGACAGGGGGCGCCTACAATGAGCAGTTCTTC.

This clonotype was seen only a few times. CDR3 region: CASSLSGSWSFEQYF. Written as DNA, the CDR3 is TGCGCCAGCAGCTTAAGCGGGAGCTGGTCTTTCGAGCAGTACTTC. The chain is built from TRBV5-1 and TRBJ2-7, with 8 bases matching TRBD2. J lost 6 bases, V lost 2 bases, and 10 bases had no gene match. CDR3 length equals 15 residues. Germline CDR1 is SGHRS and CDR2 is YFSETQ.

J is TRBJ2-7 and V is TRBV13, with D maybe TRBD1 (5 bases). There are 14 residues in the CDR3. V was cut by 5 bases and J by 9 bases, with 20 bases left in between. Germline loops: CDR1 PRHDT, CDR2 FYEKMQ (reference sequence). The CDR3 loop reads CASSRSRPPQGQYF. CDR3 DNA: TGTGCCAGCAGCCGATCAAGACCTCCCCAGGGGCAGTACTTC.

The J gene is TRBJ2-7, the V gene TRBV12-3 or TRBV12-4; D may be TRBD2 (6 bases). V gave up 6 bases and J gave up 3 bases, with 27 bases separating them. CDR3 length: 18 residues. The CDR3 nucleotides are TGTGCCAGCAGCACCTTAAGGGGAGGTCTCGCCCCCCACTACGAGCAGTACTTC. It is translated as CASSTLRGGLAPHYEQYF.

The V call is TRBV6-5, the J call TRBJ1-2, with TRBD1 matching 9 bases. The CDR3 is made up of 15 amino acids. Looked up from germline, CDR1 is MNHEY and CDR2 is SVGAGI. Trimming cost V 2 bases and J 8 bases; bases outside gene matches: 9. The CDR3 loop reads CASSYDSYRGRGYTF. As DNA, the CDR3 is TGTGCCAGCAGTTACGATTCCTACAGGGGGCGCGGCTACACCTTC.

The V call is TRBV27, the J call TRBJ1-1; the D gene is possibly TRBD1 (5 bases). V lost 6 bases and J lost 5, with 19 bases in between. CDR1 and CDR2 from the germline V gene are MNHEY and SMNVEV (reference sequence). This CDR3 region has 15 residues. CDR3 in DNA: TGTGCCAGCAGCCGCCCCGGGGGGTCGGGGACTGAAGCTTTCTTT. As protein: CASSRPGGSGTEAFF.

This clonotype was picked up a small number of times. This sequence joins TRBV4-3 and TRBJ1-4; the D is unclear. The V end lost 1 base, the J end lost 4 bases, and 16 bases lay between the germline ends. Looked up from germline, CDR1 is LGHNA and CDR2 is YSLEER. The CDR3 has 17 amino acids. CDR3 DNA: TGCGCCAGCAGCCAAGGACGGCAGCTTAAGCTTAATGAAAAACTGTTTTTT. Encoded protein: CASSQGRQLKLNEKLFF.

In its sample, this clonotype was seen a few times. The chain has TRBV9 and TRBJ2-3, with unresolved D. The CDR3 totals 15 residues. Germline CDR1 is SGDLS and CDR2 is YYNGEE. V lost 0 bases to trimming and J lost 0 bases, with 8 bases between them. CDR3 protein: CASSVVSASTDTQYF. The CDR3 DNA is TGTGCCAGCAGCGTAGTTTCAGCCAGCACAGATACGCAGTATTTT.

This clonotype rates as medium-sized. The chain joins TRBV9 to TRBJ2-1; the D gene is possibly TRBD2 (7 bases). Germline V lookup: CDR1 SGDLS, CDR2 YYNGEE. CDR3 length equals 16 residues. V was shortened by 3 bases and J by 7 bases, with 20 bases between the two germline ends. CDR3 loop: CASSAEGGEGKNEQFF. The CDR3 DNA reads TGTGCCAGCAGCGCGGAAGGGGGGGAGGGAAAAAATGAGCAGTTCTTC.

The J gene is TRBJ2-3, the V gene TRBV20-1; 9 bases are a match to TRBD1. Germline-derived CDR1 and CDR2 are DFQATT and SNEGSKA (reference sequence). The trim removed 4 bases at V and 1 base at J, leaving 3 bases unmatched. The CDR3 has 14 residues. The CDR3 bases are TGCAGTGCTAAAACAGGGGGCGGCACAGATACGCAGTATTTT. As protein: CSAKTGGGTDTQYF.

This chain links TRBV20-1 with TRBJ2-4; possible D gene TRBD2, 6 bases. The CDR3 is 13 amino acids. Germline V gene sequence: CDR1 DFQATT, CDR2 SNEGSKA (reference sequence). The V and J ends lost 3 bases and 13 bases respectively, with 19 bases between them. The CDR3 here is CSASRREWARQYF. As DNA, the CDR3 is TGCAGTGCTAGTCGTCGGGAGTGGGCACGGCAGTACTTC.

The J gene is TRBJ2-5, the V gene TRBV2, with 10 nucleotides matching TRBD2. V shed 0 bases and J 3 bases; nucleotides not matched to a gene: 4. CDR1 and CDR2 from the germline V gene are SNHLY and FYNNEI. This CDR3 has 16 residues. CDR3 loop: CASSEARLAGEETQYF. The CDR3 DNA follows: TGTGCCAGCAGTGAAGCGCGGCTAGCGGGGGAAGAGACCCAGTACTTC.

This clonotype was observed a handful of times. The chain has TRBV5-6 and TRBJ2-3, with no clear D. There are 15 residues in the CDR3. Looked up from germline, CDR1 is SGHDT and CDR2 is YYEEEE. With 4 bases removed from V and 5 bases from J, the gap between germline ends came to 17 bases. CDR3 coding DNA: TGTGCCAGCAGCCCCTCTGTAGGGTCTGGAGATACGCAGTATTTT. Translation gives CASSPSVGSGDTQYF.

The chain uses TRBV3-1 and TRBJ1-1; no reliable D call. V lost 5 bases and J 3 bases, leaving 13 bases between the germline ends. Germline V gives CDR1 LGHDT, CDR2 YNNKEL (reference sequence). This CDR3 spans 14 amino acids. The CDR3 region is CASSLGIRYTEAFF. The CDR3 region has the DNA TGTGCCAGCAGCTTGGGGATAAGGTACACTGAAGCTTTCTTT.

This clonotype was seen a few times. The gene calls are TRBV7-2 and TRBJ2-7; D call uncertain. This CDR3 comprises 14 residues. Germline V gene data show CDR1 as SGHTA and CDR2 as FQGNSA. V was shortened by 5 bases and J by 1 base, with 12 bases between the two germline ends. DNA of the CDR3: TGTGCCAGCAGCGAAGGAGTTGGATCCTACGAGCAGTACTTC. The encoded protein is CASSEGVGSYEQYF.

This clonotype was detected ten times or more. The chain recombines TRBV4-3 with TRBJ2-1, with D unclear. V gave up 0 bases and J gave up 2 bases, with 8 bases separating them. The CDR3 has 15 residues. Germline V lookup: CDR1 LGHNA, CDR2 YSLEER. This CDR3 is CASSQDKSAYNEQFF. For the CDR3, the DNA is TGCGCCAGCAGCCAAGATAAGTCGGCCTACAATGAGCAGTTCTTC.

This clonotype was picked up one time. This sequence joins TRBV7-2 and TRBJ1-1; tentative D call: TRBD1 (5 bases). Germline assignment: CDR1 SGHTA and CDR2 FQGNSA. CDR3 length equals 13 residues. The V end was cut by 5 bases, the J end by 7 bases, with 14 bases between. The CDR3 DNA sequence: TGTGCCAGCAGCGGAATGGTGGGGGATGAAGCTTTCTTT. Translated, it gives CASSGMVGDEAFF.

This clonotype has only a few counts. This chain links TRBV29-1 with TRBJ1-2; no firm D call. This CDR3 contains 12 residues. V was cut by 7 bases and J by 2 bases, with 11 bases left in between. Germline V lookup: CDR1 SQVTM, CDR2 ANQGSEA. Here the CDR3 DNA reads TGCAGCGGTGGCCCCGGGAACTATGGCTACACCTTC. Its protein product is CSGGPGNYGYTF. The full variable domain, with the rest looked up from reference TRBV29-1 and TRBJ1-2, is SAVISQKPSRDICQRGTSLTIQCQVDSQVTMMFWYRQQPGQSLTLIATANQGSEATYESGFVIDKFPISRPNLTFSTLTVSNMSPEDSSIYLCSGGPGNYGYTFGSGTRLTVV.

The chain joins TRBV2 to TRBJ1-2; no firm D call. Between the trimmed V and J ends, which lost 4 bases and 7 bases, there was a span of 10 bases. The CDR3 is 12 residues long. Looked up from germline, CDR1 is SNHLY and CDR2 is FYNNEI. The CDR3: CASSVRGLGYTF. CDR3 bases: TGTGCCAGCAGTGTTCGGGGTCTTGGCTACACCTTC. The full variable domain, its missing parts supplied by reference TRBV2 and TRBJ1-2, is EPEVTQTPSHQVTQMGQEVILRCVPISNHLYFYWYRQILGQKVEFLVSFYNNEISEKSEIFDDQFSVERPDGSNFTLKIRSTKLEDSAMYFCASSVRGLGYTFGSGTRLTVV.

In this sample, this clonotype turned up a few times. CDR3 in amino acids: CASRYNEKLFF. CDR3 bases: TGTGCCAGCAGATATAATGAAAAACTGTTTTTT. The chain is built from TRBV6-5 and TRBJ1-4, with D unclear. This CDR3 region has 11 residues. Deletions cut 6 bases from V and 4 bases from J, with 3 bases between. Germline CDR1 and CDR2: MNHEY and SVGAGI.

This clonotype was seen more than once but under ten times. V and J are TRBV4-2 and TRBJ2-1; D is ambiguous. This CDR3 contains 16 residues. CDR1 is LGHNA and CDR2 is YNFKEQ in the germline V gene. Trimming took off 0 bases at V and 5 bases at J, with 14 bases between the two ends. DNA for the CDR3: TGTGCCAGCAGCCAAGATCAACAAGAGGACCACAATGAGCAGTTCTTC. As protein: CASSQDQQEDHNEQFF.